This T cell receptor beta chain was sequenced in a study of sequential checkpoint blockade in melanoma (dated by TCRdb to the late 2010s). The study in broad terms: In a 1:1 randomization, patients received either first-line nivolumab then ipilimumab (arm A) or ipilimumab then nivolumab (arm B). Maintenance nivolumab came after both trial sequences.

In the case of this clone: Its antigen is still unknown. Base qualities are not recorded, but no much larger clone differs from it by a single base.

The research as a whole found: Validation of the response-prediction model combining TCR metrics and mutation burden is needed in larger, independent patient cohorts.

The CDR3 runs 15 amino acids, cysteine and phenylalanine included. The entry retains the CDR3 DNA only, 45 bases that are in frame from base 1. V is pruned by 6 bases and J by 5 bases, leaving 7 bases of the junction without a gene match. The germline V gene sets CDR1 to MGHDK and CDR2 to SYGVNS. TCRbeta CDR3 regions were immunosequenced from genomic DNA with the immunoSEQ Assay. Before high-throughput sequencing, genomic DNA was amplified using bias-controlled multiplex PCR. Turning to the authors' computational methods: To quantify the absolute abundance of each unique TCRbeta CDR3 region, the sequences were collapsed and filtered. Clonality, defined as 1 minus Pielou's evenness, was calculated using productive rearrangements only. A previously published method was used to identify clones whose frequencies were significantly greater in on-treatment samples than in baseline samples. In TCRdb, the immuneACCESS table is reduced to in-frame sequences with V and J assigned. These tables do not hold every clone; where another copy was compared, an unresolved V gene accounts for under half, and the others remain unexplained. The DNA was the basis for D and trimming; V, J and clone size are from that table. The sample profile shows about 28,000 clones; 85% to 90% of them were found once. The top ten clonotypes cover around 13% of the sample.

In the paper's terms, the treatment or condition label means: randomized to nivolumab then ipilimumab (arm A) or the reverse (arm B). Prior DNA-damaging chemotherapy had not been received by any trial patient. Thawed PBMCs were sorted on a FACS Aria II flow cytometer to isolate live CD3+CD8+ cells negative for CD19 and CD56. The samples were obtained from melanoma patients enrolled in CheckMate 064, an open-label, randomized phase II trial testing sequential checkpoint blockade. Peripheral blood mononuclear cells were obtained through leukapheresis, purified using Ficoll-Paque, and frozen in human serum containing approximately 9.3% DMSO. Immediately after sorting, the purity of sorted blood CD3+CD8+ cells was verified to be >95%, after which DNA was extracted.

The receptor's source is a human donor with melanoma. The sequence links TRBV25-1 to TRBJ2-2; the junction holds 9 bases that match TRBD1. The specimen comprised CD8+ T cells sorted from blood (inferred from file names), sampled from a patient given nivolumab and ipilimumab in sequence. Here is the DNA: TGTGCCAGCAGGGGGACAGGGTTGTGGACCGGGGAGCTGTTTTTT. Translated, it gives CASRGTGLWTGELFF.